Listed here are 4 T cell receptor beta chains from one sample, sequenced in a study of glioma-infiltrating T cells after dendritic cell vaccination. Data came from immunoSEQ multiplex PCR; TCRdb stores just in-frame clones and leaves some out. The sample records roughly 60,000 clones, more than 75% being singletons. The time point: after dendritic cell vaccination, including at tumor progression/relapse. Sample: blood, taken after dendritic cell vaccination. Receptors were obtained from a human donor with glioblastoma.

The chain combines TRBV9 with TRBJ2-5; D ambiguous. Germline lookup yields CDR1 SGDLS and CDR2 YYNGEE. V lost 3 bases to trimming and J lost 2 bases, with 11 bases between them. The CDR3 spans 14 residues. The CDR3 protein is CASSAVGPQETQYF. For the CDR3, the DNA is TGTGCCAGCAGCGCAGTGGGCCCTCAAGAGACCCAGTACTTC.

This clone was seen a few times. The CDR3 DNA is TGTGCCACAAGCCCTCTGGTCTCTAGCGGGAGGGCACAGACGAGATACGAGCAGTACTTC. Protein: CATSPLVSSGRAQTRYEQYF. The chain uses TRBV27 and TRBJ2-7; 12 bases fit TRBD2. V lost 10 bases, J lost 4 bases, and 26 bases stayed unmatched. CDR1 MNHEY and CDR2 SMNVEV come from the germline V gene (reference sequence). The CDR3 is 20 amino acids.

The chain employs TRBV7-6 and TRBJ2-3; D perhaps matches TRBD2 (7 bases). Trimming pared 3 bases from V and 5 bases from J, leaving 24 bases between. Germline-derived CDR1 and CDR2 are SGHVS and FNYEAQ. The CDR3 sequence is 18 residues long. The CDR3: CASSFNGTRGLLGDTQYF. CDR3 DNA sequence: TGTGCCAGCAGCTTTAATGGGACGCGGGGGCTTCTAGGAGATACGCAGTATTTT.

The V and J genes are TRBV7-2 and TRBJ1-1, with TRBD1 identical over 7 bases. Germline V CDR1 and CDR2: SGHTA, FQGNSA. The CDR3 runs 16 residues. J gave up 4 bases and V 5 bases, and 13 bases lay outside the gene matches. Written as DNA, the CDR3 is TGTGCCAGCAGCGAGGACAGGATCGGTAGAAGCACTGAAGCTTTCTTT. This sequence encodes CASSEDRIGRSTEAFF.